This TCR beta chain was observed in a study of T cells in tuberculosis. Study results and caveats: GMM-specific TCRs were nearer to active tuberculosis alpha repertoires, suggesting expansion. A GMM-specific repertoire classifier reached roughly 87% accuracy, AUROC 0.90. The TCR-beta difference was not significant; alpha differences partly reflected length.

The assay was immunoSEQ multiplex PCR, and TCRdb's table has in-frame clones only and misses some. The table includes 30,000 to 35,000 clones, roughly nine tenths detected once. Remarks on this clone: Antigen: not known.

The CDR3 sequence is 12 residues long. Germline V gene data show CDR1 as LNHDA and CDR2 as SQIVND (reference sequence). Trimming removed 5 bases at V and 8 bases at J, with 10 bases between. This clonotype was sampled from a donor aged 10-29 years with latent tuberculosis or without tuberculosis infection. Sequenced input: PBMCs. This sequence joins TRBV19 and TRBJ2-1; weak D call: TRBD2 (6 bases). DNA for the CDR3: TGTGCCAGTAGTTGGGGGGATCATGAGCAGTTCTTC. Translation gives CASSWGDHEQFF.